This TCR beta chain is drawn from a study of CD8+ T cells in alopecia areata. Background on the study: Scalp area affected, as a percentage, set the severity score of treated patients. Findings and caveats of the study: Scalp sample sequencing also detects resident alphabeta T cells of normal skin. In scalp, tofacitinib significantly decreased clonality and expanded CD8+ clones among the top 100.

Extracted RNA was reverse transcribed, and the resulting cDNA served as sequencing template. Method: immunoSEQ multiplex PCR; TCRdb's copy keeps in-frame clones and lacks some. The sample lists nearly 200,000 clones, 58% occurring once. Treatment reported: oral pan-JAK inhibitor, 5-10 mg twice daily. Alopecia areata patients provided lesional scalp punch biopsies and peripheral blood. As to this clone: The antigen is undetermined.

This clonotype was obtained from a human donor with alopecia areata. This sample comprised CD4+ T cells sorted from blood, obtained at week 24, from a patient treated with tofacitinib.

The CDR3 DNA follows: TGTGCCAGCAGCGTAACACAGGGGAGAGGGCATGGCTACACCTTC. Translating it yields CASSVTQGRGHGYTF. This rearrangement joins TRBV7-2 to TRBJ1-2, with 7 bases identical to TRBD1. Germline loops: CDR1 SGHTA, CDR2 FQGNSA. The length of the CDR3 is 15 residues. The junction had 12 bases not matched to a gene; V was cut back by 5 bases and J by 6 bases. Full variable domain (missing parts from reference TRBV7-2 and TRBJ1-2): GAGVSQSPSNKVTEKGKDVELRCDPISGHTALYWYRQSLGQGLEFLIYFQGNSAPDKSGLPSDRFSAERTGGSVSTLTIQRTQQEDSAVYLCASSVTQGRGHGYTFGSGTRLTVV.